The sequence of this TCR beta chain was determined in a study of blood T cell repertoires in COVID-19. Turning to the study itself: T cells, B-cell-depleted T cells, or PBMCs supplied cDNA or gDNA.

Under the authors' procedure: Reference gene primer amplification in the assay estimated nucleated cell counts. Here immunoSEQ multiplex PCR was the method, and the copy in TCRdb shows in-frame clones only, minus some. The V and J calls and clone size are taken from that table; D and trimming were inferred from the DNA. The repertoire holds about 160,000 clones, approximately 91% seen once, with approximately 2.4% in the top ten. The trim removed 10 bases at V and 9 bases at J, leaving 7 bases unmatched. This CDR3 is 13 amino acids long. Per the germline V gene, CDR1 is MNHEY and CDR2 is SVGAGI. The chain employs TRBV6-5 and TRBJ1-6; TRBD1 matches 9 bases. The sequencing sample was made of peripheral blood. The receptor comes from a man aged 18 to 35 with acute or convalescent COVID-19. DNA for the CDR3: TGTGCCACCCAGGGGACAGGGTCTTCACCCCTCCACTTT. Translation gives CATQGTGSSPLHF.